The clone carrying this TCR beta chain occurred a few times. This sample stems from a study of T cell changes during pregnancy in multiple sclerosis. Profiled with immunoSEQ multiplex PCR; TCRdb holds only in-frame clones, not every one. Here the sample spans 80,000 to 130,000 clones, more than 80% being singletons. The CDR3 is 15 amino acids. Germline V CDR1 and CDR2: SGHNT, YYREEE (reference sequence). V dropped 0 bases and J dropped 6 bases, with 12 bases sitting between them. V usage is TRBV5-4 and J usage is TRBJ2-2; possible D gene TRBD1, 7 bases. The receptor was derived from a female donor with multiple sclerosis, enrolled in a pregnancy study. This sample comprised peripheral blood, obtained in the second trimester of pregnancy. This CDR3 reads CASSLAQGGPGELFF. The CDR3 DNA reads TGTGCCAGCAGCTTGGCCCAGGGGGGTCCCGGGGAGCTGTTTTTT.